This T cell receptor (beta chain) comes out of a study of cytomegalovirus exposure and HLA in healthy donors. Study-wide results and limits: The authors judged a highly shared variant cluster likely a sequencing artifact. Sequences of the TCR beta chain were said to predict the HLA-A and HLA-B alleles of most subjects accurately. Across all donors, roughly uniform sequencing depth was an assumption of the presence/absence analyses.

The PCR employed 60 Vbeta primers together with 13 Jbeta primers. TCRdb keeps only in-frame clones here, not all; method: immunoSEQ multiplex PCR. The table has 150,000 to 200,000 clones, about 80% seen once. There are 13 residues in the CDR3. With respect to this clone: The target antigen is unknown.

Sequencing was performed on PBMCs. This receptor was taken from a woman under 30 in good health and CMV-seropositive. The chain combines TRBV1 with TRBJ1-2. TRBV1 is shown as a pseudogene. CDR3 nucleotides: TGCACCAGCAGCCAAGTAAACGGGGAGCGCTACACCTTC. As protein: CTSSQVNGERYTF.